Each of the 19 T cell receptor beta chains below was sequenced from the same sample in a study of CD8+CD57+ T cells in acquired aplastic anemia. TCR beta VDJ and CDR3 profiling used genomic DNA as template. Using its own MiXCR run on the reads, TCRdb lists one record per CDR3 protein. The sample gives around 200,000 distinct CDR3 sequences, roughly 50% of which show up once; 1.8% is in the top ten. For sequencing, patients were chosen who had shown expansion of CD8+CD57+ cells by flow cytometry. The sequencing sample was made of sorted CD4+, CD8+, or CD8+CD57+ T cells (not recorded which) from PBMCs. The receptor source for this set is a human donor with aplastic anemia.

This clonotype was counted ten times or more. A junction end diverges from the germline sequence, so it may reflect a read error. CDR3 nucleotide sequence: TGTGCCAGCAGCTTAACAAGAAACACTGAAGCTTTCTTT. It specifies CASSLTRNTEAFF. The chain carries TRBV5-1 and TRBJ1-1; D gene uncertain. The CDR3 sequence is 13 residues long. Looked up from germline, CDR1 is SGHRS and CDR2 is YFSETQ.

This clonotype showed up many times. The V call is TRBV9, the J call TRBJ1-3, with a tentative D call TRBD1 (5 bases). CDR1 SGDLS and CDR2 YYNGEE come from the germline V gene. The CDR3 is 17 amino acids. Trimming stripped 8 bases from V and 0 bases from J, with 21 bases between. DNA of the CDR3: TGTGCCAGTACCCGAGGGGAAGGCGGGAGCTCTGGAAACACCATATATTTT. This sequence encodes CASTRGEGGSSGNTIYF.

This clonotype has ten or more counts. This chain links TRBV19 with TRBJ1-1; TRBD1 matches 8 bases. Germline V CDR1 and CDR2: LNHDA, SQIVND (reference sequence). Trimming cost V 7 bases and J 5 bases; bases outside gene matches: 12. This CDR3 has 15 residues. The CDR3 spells CASIPPPDRGTEAFF. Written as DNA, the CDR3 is TGTGCCAGTATTCCCCCTCCCGACAGGGGTACTGAAGCTTTCTTT.

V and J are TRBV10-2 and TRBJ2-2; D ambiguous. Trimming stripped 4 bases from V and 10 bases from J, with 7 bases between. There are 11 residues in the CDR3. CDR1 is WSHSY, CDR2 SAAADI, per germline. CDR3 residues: CASSVAEELFF. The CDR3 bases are TGCGCCAGCAGTGTGGCCGAGGAGCTGTTTTTT.

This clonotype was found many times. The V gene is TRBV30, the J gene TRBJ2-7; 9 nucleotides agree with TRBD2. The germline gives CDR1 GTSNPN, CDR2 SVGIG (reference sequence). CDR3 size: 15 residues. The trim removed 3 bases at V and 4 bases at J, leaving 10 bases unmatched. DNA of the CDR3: TGTGCCTGGAGACCAAGCGGGAGGCATCGGTACGAGCAGTACTTC. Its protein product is CAWRPSGRHRYEQYF.

CDR3 sequence (DNA): TGTGCCAGCCGTTACGGGGACGTCTATGGCTACACCTTC. It encodes CASRYGDVYGYTF. The chain carries TRBV7-3 and TRBJ1-2; the D gene is possibly TRBD1 (5 bases). CDR1 SGHTA and CDR2 FQGTGA come from the germline V gene. This CDR3 is built from 13 residues. Trimming stripped 8 bases from V and 4 bases from J, with 14 bases between.

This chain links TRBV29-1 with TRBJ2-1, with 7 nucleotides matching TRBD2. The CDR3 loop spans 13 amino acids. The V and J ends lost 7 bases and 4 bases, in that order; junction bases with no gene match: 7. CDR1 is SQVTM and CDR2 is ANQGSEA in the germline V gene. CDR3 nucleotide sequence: TGCAGCGGCGAAACTAGCGCATACAATGAGCAGTTCTTC. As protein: CSGETSAYNEQFF.

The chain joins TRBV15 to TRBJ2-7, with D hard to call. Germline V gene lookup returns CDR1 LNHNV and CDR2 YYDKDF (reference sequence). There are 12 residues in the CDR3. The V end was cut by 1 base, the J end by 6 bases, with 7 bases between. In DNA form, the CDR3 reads TGTGCCACCAGCAGAGGTGGGGTCGAGCAGTACTTC. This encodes CATSRGGVEQYF.

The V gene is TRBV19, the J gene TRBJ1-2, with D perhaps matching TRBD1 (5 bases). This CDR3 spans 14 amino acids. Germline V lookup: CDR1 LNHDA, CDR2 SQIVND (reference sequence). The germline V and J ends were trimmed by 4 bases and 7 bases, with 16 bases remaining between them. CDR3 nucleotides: TGTGCCAGTAGTACCCGACAGATAACTATTGGCTACACCTTC. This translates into CASSTRQITIGYTF.

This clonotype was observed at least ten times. For the CDR3, the DNA is TGTGCCACCCAGACGCTAAATCAGCCCCAGCATTTT. Translation gives CATQTLNQPQHF. The chain has TRBV24-1 and TRBJ1-5, with no clear D. The CDR3 length is 12 residues. Looked up from germline, CDR1 is KGHDR and CDR2 is SFDVKD. V was trimmed by 9 bases and J by 4 bases, leaving 9 bases between them.

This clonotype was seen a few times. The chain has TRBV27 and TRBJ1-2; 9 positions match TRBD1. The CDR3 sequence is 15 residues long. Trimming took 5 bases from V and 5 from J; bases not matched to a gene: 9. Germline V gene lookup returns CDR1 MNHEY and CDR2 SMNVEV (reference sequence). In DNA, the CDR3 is TGTGCCAGCAGTCCGCGGGACAGGGTTTTTTATGGCTACACCTTC. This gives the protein CASSPRDRVFYGYTF.

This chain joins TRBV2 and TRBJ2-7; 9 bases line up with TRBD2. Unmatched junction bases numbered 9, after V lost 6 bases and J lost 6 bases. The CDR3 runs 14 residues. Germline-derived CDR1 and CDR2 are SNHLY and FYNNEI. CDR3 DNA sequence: TGTGCCAGCAGACATGGACTAGCGCGAGCCGAGCAGTACTTC. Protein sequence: CASRHGLARAEQYF. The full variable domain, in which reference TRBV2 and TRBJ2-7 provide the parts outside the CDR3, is EPEVTQTPSHQVTQMGQEVILRCVPISNHLYFYWYRQILGQKVEFLVSFYNNEISEKSEIFDDQFSVERPDGSNFTLKIRSTKLEDSAMYFCASRHGLARAEQYFGPGTRLTVT.

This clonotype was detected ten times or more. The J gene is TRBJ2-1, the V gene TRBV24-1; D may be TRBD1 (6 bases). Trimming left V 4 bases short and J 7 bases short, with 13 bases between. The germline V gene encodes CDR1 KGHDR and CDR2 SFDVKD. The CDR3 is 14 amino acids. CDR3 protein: CATSDIIRGNEQFF. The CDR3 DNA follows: TGTGCCACCAGTGACATAATAAGGGGGAATGAGCAGTTCTTC.

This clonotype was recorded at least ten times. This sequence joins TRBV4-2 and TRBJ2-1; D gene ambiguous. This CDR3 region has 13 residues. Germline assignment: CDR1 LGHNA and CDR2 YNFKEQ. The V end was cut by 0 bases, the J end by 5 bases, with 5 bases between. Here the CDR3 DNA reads TGTGCCAGCAGCCAAGAGGTGAACAATGAGCAGTTCTTC. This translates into CASSQEVNNEQFF.

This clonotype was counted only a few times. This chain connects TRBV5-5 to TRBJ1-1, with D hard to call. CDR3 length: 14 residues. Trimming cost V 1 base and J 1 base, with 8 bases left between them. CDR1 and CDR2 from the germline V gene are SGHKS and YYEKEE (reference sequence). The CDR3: CASSLSPGNTEAFF. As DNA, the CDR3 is TGTGCCAGCAGCTTGTCTCCAGGGAACACTGAAGCTTTCTTT.

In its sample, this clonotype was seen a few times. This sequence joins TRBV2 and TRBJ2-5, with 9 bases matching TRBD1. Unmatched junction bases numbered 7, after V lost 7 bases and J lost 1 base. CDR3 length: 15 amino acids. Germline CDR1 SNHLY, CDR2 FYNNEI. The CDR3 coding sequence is TGTGCCAGCATCGGGGACAGGGCCACCCAAGAGACCCAGTACTTC. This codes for CASIGDRATQETQYF.

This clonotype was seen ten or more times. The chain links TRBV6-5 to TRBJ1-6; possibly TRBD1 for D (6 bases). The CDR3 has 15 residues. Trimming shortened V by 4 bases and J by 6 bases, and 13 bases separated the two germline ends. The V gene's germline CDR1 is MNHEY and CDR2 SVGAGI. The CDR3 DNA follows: TGTGCCAGCAGTTTGGACAGCCCCTTTAATTCACCCCTCCACTTT. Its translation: CASSLDSPFNSPLHF.

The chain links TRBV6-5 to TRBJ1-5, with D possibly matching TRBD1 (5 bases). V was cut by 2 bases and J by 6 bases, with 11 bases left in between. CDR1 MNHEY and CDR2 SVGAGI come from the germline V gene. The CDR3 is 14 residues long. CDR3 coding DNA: TGTGCCAGCAGTTACGCCAGGGTGAGTCAGCCCCAGCATTTT. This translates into CASSYARVSQPQHF.

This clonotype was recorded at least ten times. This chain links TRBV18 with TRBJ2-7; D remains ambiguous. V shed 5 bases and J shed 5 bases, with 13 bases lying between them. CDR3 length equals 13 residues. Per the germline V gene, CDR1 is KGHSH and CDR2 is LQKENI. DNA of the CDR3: TGTGCCAGCTCATTGCCGACGGTTAACGAGCAGTACTTC. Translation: CASSLPTVNEQYF.